The 30 T cell receptor beta chains below all came from one sample that was sequenced in a study of blood T cell repertoires in COVID-19 (TCRdb year 2020). The protocol used for the library was the immunoSEQ multiplex PCR assay. Held by TCRdb, this immuneACCESS table contains in-frame sequences only and omits some clones. Under half of the omission traces to an unresolved V gene where checked; the cause of the rest is unknown. This sample comprises 70,000 or so clones, 87% of them detected only once. Roughly 6.1% of the sample lies in the top ten. The sequenced sample consisted of peripheral blood. These receptors came from a woman aged 45 to 65 with acute or convalescent COVID-19.

V is TRBV5-1 and J is TRBJ1-6, with D perhaps matching TRBD1 (6 bases). This CDR3 region has 15 residues. V dropped 5 bases and J dropped 5 bases, with 14 bases sitting between them. The V gene's germline CDR1 is SGHRS and CDR2 YFSETQ. CDR3 region: CASSSGVRHNSPLHF. The CDR3 nucleotides read TGCGCCAGCAGTTCAGGGGTCCGGCATAATTCACCCCTCCACTTT.

The chain joins TRBV27 to TRBJ1-1; D uncertain. Trimming left V 5 bases short and J 0 bases short, with 13 bases between. Per germline, CDR1 MNHEY and CDR2 SMNVEV (reference sequence). The CDR3 spans 15 residues. Here the CDR3 reads CASSPDIDLNTEAFF. The CDR3 nucleotides are TGTGCCAGCAGTCCCGATATAGATTTGAACACTGAAGCTTTCTTT.

This chain uses TRBV5-4 with TRBJ2-3; TRBD2 agrees at 16 bases. The CDR3 covers 17 residues. Looked up from germline, CDR1 is SGHNT and CDR2 is YYREEE (reference sequence). Losses at the gene ends were 4 bases for V and 5 bases for J; bases not matched to a gene: 7. CDR3 sequence (DNA): TGTGCCAGCAGCCCGGGGACTAGCGGGGGGGCCATAGATACGCAGTATTTT. It encodes CASSPGTSGGAIDTQYF.

This sequence joins TRBV19 and TRBJ1-2; D call uncertain. This CDR3 spans 13 amino acids. Germline CDR1 LNHDA, CDR2 SQIVND (reference sequence). V was shortened by 7 bases and J by 2 bases, with 11 bases between the two germline ends. CDR3 sequence: CASTRARNYGYTF. The DNA of the CDR3 is TGTGCCAGTACCCGAGCTCGGAACTATGGCTACACCTTC. Based on the CDR3 plus reference TRBV19 and TRBJ1-2, the full variable domain is DGGITQSPKYLFRKEGQNVTLSCEQNLNHDAMYWYRQDPGQGLRLIYYSQIVNDFQKGDIAEGYSVSREKKESFPLTVTSAQKNPTAFYLCASTRARNYGYTFGSGTRLTVV.

The chain recombines TRBV20-1 with TRBJ2-3, with D tentatively TRBD2 (5 bases). Germline V gene data show CDR1 as DFQATT and CDR2 as SNEGSKA (reference sequence). With 3 bases removed from V and 6 bases from J, the gap between germline ends came to 13 bases. This CDR3 has 13 amino acids. The chain's CDR3 is CSASRLAVDTQYF. CDR3 nucleotide sequence: TGCAGTGCTAGTCGCCTAGCAGTGGATACGCAGTATTTT.

V and J are TRBV6-6 and TRBJ1-5; 10 bases match TRBD1. The CDR3 covers 15 residues. The junction had 8 bases not matched to a gene; V was cut back by 6 bases and J by 6 bases. CDR1 MNHNY and CDR2 SVGAGI come from the germline V gene (reference sequence). The CDR3: CASSRTTGGSQPQHF. For the CDR3, the DNA is TGTGCCAGCAGCCGGACGACAGGGGGCAGTCAGCCCCAGCATTTT.

This chain links TRBV10-3 with TRBJ1-1; D possibly corresponds to TRBD1 (5 bases). Germline V gene data show CDR1 as ENHRY and CDR2 as SYGVKD. The CDR3 has 12 amino acids. The V end was cut by 3 bases, the J end by 8 bases, with 10 bases between. The CDR3 loop is CAISDRGVEAFF. CDR3 DNA: TGTGCCATCAGTGATCGGGGGGTCGAAGCTTTCTTT.

This clone was seen only a few times. V is TRBV28 and J is TRBJ1-6; 7 bases are shared with TRBD1. V gave up 5 bases and J gave up 5 bases; unmatched junction bases: 3. The CDR3 is 14 residues long. The germline CDR1 and CDR2 sequences are MDHEN and SYDVKM. The CDR3 here is CASSLGQDNSPLHF. The CDR3 DNA sequence: TGTGCCAGCAGTCTCGGACAGGATAATTCACCCCTCCACTTT.

The V gene is TRBV24-1, the J gene TRBJ2-5; possible D gene TRBD1, 5 bases. Germline V lookup: CDR1 KGHDR, CDR2 SFDVKD. V dropped 1 base and J dropped 9 bases, with 8 bases sitting between them. There are 12 residues in the CDR3. The CDR3, as DNA: TGTGCCACCAGTGATTTTCAAGGGGCCCAGTACTTC. It translates to CATSDFQGAQYF.

The rearrangement links TRBV10-3 to TRBJ2-7; 9 bases match TRBD1. CDR1 and CDR2 from the germline V gene are ENHRY and SYGVKD. Losses at the gene ends were 9 bases for V and 5 bases for J; bases not matched to a gene: 14. CDR3 size: 15 residues. The chain's CDR3 is CAMSRGQGMNDEQYF. DNA for the CDR3: TGTGCCATGAGTCGGGGACAGGGAATGAATGACGAGCAGTACTTC.

V and J are TRBV13 and TRBJ1-6, with 7 positions matching TRBD1. With V trimmed by 5 bases and J by 0 bases, 4 bases remained unmatched. CDR1 and CDR2 (germline): PRHDT, FYEKMQ (reference sequence). CDR3 length equals 16 residues. This chain's CDR3 is CASSPRGSSYNSPLHF. The CDR3 region has the DNA TGTGCCAGCAGCCCCAGGGGGAGCTCCTATAATTCACCCCTCCACTTT.

The CDR3 bases are TGCGCCAGCAGCCAAGGGGCTAGCGTTGAGCAGTTCTTC. It translates to CASSQGASVEQFF. This sequence joins TRBV4-3 and TRBJ2-1, with TRBD2 as a possible D gene (6 bases). Germline V gives CDR1 LGHNA, CDR2 YSLEER. The CDR3 is 13 amino acids. V was clipped by 1 base and J by 9 bases, with 10 bases between them.

A word on this clone: Additional DNA sequences in this sample encode the identical CDR3. V gene TRBV7-2 combines with J gene TRBJ2-7, with D possibly being TRBD1 (6 bases). The V end lost 4 bases, the J end lost 3 bases, and 10 bases lay between the germline ends. This CDR3 has 13 residues. CDR1 SGHTA and CDR2 FQGNSA come from the germline V gene. This chain's CDR3 is CASSSRRGYEQYF. The CDR3 region has the DNA TGTGCCAGCAGCTCCCGCAGGGGCTACGAGCAGTACTTC.

The V gene is TRBV13, the J gene TRBJ2-7, with TRBD1 matching over 9 bases. V lost 4 bases to trimming and J lost 5 bases; unmatched junction nucleotides: 6. CDR3 length: 14 amino acids. CDR1 PRHDT and CDR2 FYEKMQ come from the germline V gene (reference sequence). CDR3 DNA sequence: TGTGCCAGCAGCTATGGGACAGGGAAAAACGAGCAGTACTTC. Protein product: CASSYGTGKNEQYF.

J is TRBJ1-5 and V is TRBV5-5; possibly TRBD1 for D (5 bases). CDR3 length: 14 amino acids. The V end was cut by 0 bases, the J end by 4 bases, with 8 bases between. Looked up from germline, CDR1 is SGHKS and CDR2 is YYEKEE (reference sequence). CDR3 loop: CASSLAGVNQPQHF. CDR3 sequence (DNA): TGTGCCAGCAGCTTGGCGGGGGTTAATCAGCCCCAGCATTTT.

The CDR3 region is CSASFGTQYF. The CDR3 DNA is TGCAGTGCTAGCTTCGGGACCCAGTACTTC. V and J are TRBV20-1 and TRBJ2-5; D not certain. Germline lookup yields CDR1 DFQATT and CDR2 SNEGSKA (reference sequence). This CDR3 spans 10 amino acids. Trimming removed 3 bases from V and 7 bases from J, with 6 bases in between.

A note on this clone: The junction shows a germline mismatch at one end, possibly a read error. The CDR3 region is CASRSGHGLNF. CDR3 nucleotide sequence: TGTGCCAGCAGATCCGGACACGGATTGAACTTC. The V gene is TRBV6-9, the J gene TRBJ2-7, with D perhaps TRBD1 (5 bases). Looked up from germline, CDR1 is MNHGY and CDR2 is SVAAGI. CDR3 size: 11 residues.

Remarks on this clone: Germline and junction disagree at one end, which may indicate a read error. The chain carries TRBV11-2 and TRBJ1-6; D is unclear. The CDR3 has 15 amino acids. Germline CDR1 reads SGHAT; CDR2 reads FQNNGV. CDR3 amino acids: CASSFALAYNSPLHF. The CDR3 coding sequence is TGTGCCAGCAGCTTTGCCCTAGCCTACAATTCACCCCTCCACTTT.

J is TRBJ1-5 and V is TRBV19; D ambiguous. Germline values: CDR1 LNHDA, CDR2 SQIVND (reference sequence). V was trimmed by 6 bases and J by 6 bases, leaving 15 bases between them. The CDR3 spans 14 residues. CDR3: CASRSGVYSQPQHF. CDR3 nucleotides: TGTGCCAGTAGATCCGGGGTCTACAGTCAGCCCCAGCATTTT.

J is TRBJ1-5 and V is TRBV2, with D possibly matching TRBD1 (5 bases). The CDR3 runs 14 residues. Trimming cost V 0 bases and J 6 bases, with 9 bases left between them. The germline V gene has CDR1 SNHLY and CDR2 FYNNEI. The CDR3 sequence: CASSEAGGTQPQHF. CDR3 sequence (DNA): TGTGCCAGCAGTGAAGCGGGGGGTACTCAGCCCCAGCATTTT.

In this sample, this clone turned up once. V gene TRBV6-5 combines with J gene TRBJ1-2; 7 bases fit TRBD1. This CDR3 is built from 14 residues. After removal of 7 bases from V and 7 bases from J, the junction contained 12 bases not matched to a gene. The germline V gene has CDR1 MNHEY and CDR2 SVGAGI. The CDR3 DNA reads as TGTGCCAGCACCCGCTGGACAGGCCACCGTGGCTACACCTTC. Encoded protein: CASTRWTGHRGYTF.

As regards this clone: The identical CDR3 is also encoded by other nucleotide sequences in the sample. The chain's CDR3 is CATGTGNHYNSPLHF. The CDR3, as DNA: TGTGCCACAGGGACAGGGAATCACTATAATTCACCCCTCCACTTT. The rearrangement uses TRBV28 and TRBJ1-6; 9 bases are shared with TRBD1. The CDR3 has 15 amino acids. V shed 10 bases and J 3 bases; nucleotides not matched to a gene: 7. The V gene's germline CDR1 is MDHEN and CDR2 SYDVKM.

The chain recombines TRBV7-6 with TRBJ1-1; the match to TRBD1 covers 8 bases. Germline CDR1 SGHVS, CDR2 FNYEAQ. The CDR3 length is 15 residues. Losses at the gene ends were 5 bases for V and 6 bases for J; bases not matched to a gene: 11. The CDR3: CASSLGQGRRSEAFF. CDR3 sequence (DNA): TGTGCCAGCAGCCTTGGACAGGGCAGGCGGTCTGAAGCTTTCTTT.

The chain is built from TRBV7-9 and TRBJ2-3, with TRBD1 identical over 10 bases. Germline V gives CDR1 SEHNR, CDR2 FQNEAQ (reference sequence). The CDR3 spans 19 residues. Germline trimming cut 1 base from V and 2 bases from J; bases unmatched to any gene: 12. CDR3 amino acids: CASSLVGGWGQGITDTQYF. For the CDR3, the DNA is TGTGCCAGCAGCTTAGTCGGAGGCTGGGGACAGGGGATCACAGATACGCAGTATTTT.

The V gene is TRBV28, the J gene TRBJ2-1; 8 positions agree with TRBD2. The CDR3 loop spans 15 amino acids. The germline V gene has CDR1 MDHEN and CDR2 SYDVKM. Trimming cost V 5 bases and J 8 bases; bases outside gene matches: 11. The CDR3, as DNA: TGTGCCAGCAGTCAAACAGCGGGAGAGTGGCATGAGCAGTTCTTC. It yields the protein CASSQTAGEWHEQFF.

V gene TRBV7-6 combines with J gene TRBJ1-6, with 9 bases aligning to TRBD1. CDR1 is SGHVS, CDR2 FNYEAQ, per germline. Germline trimming cut 6 bases from V and 9 bases from J; bases unmatched to any gene: 12. The length of the CDR3 is 16 residues. The CDR3 loop reads CASRETGGGQGSPLHF. As DNA, the CDR3 is TGTGCCAGCAGAGAGACAGGGGGGGGACAGGGTTCACCCCTCCACTTT.

The V and J genes are TRBV5-4 and TRBJ2-3, with 9 bases that match TRBD2. V lost 1 base and J lost 6; bases outside the gene matches: 6. Germline lookup yields CDR1 SGHNT and CDR2 YYREEE (reference sequence). The CDR3 contains 15 residues. CDR3 residues: CASSLTIAGADTQYF. The CDR3 nucleotides read TGTGCCAGCAGCTTGACTATAGCGGGAGCTGATACGCAGTATTTT.

This clone was counted a few times. CDR3 DNA: TGTGCCACCAGTGAAGCCGGGACAGGATCGGATACGCAGTATTTT. Translated, it gives CATSEAGTGSDTQYF. The chain recombines TRBV24-1 with TRBJ2-3; 8 bases match TRBD1. Germline trimming cut 4 bases from V and 6 bases from J; bases unmatched to any gene: 8. This CDR3 contains 15 residues. CDR1 and CDR2 from the germline V gene are KGHDR and SFDVKD.

This sequence joins TRBV30 and TRBJ2-3, with D perhaps matching TRBD1 (5 bases). The CDR3 is 17 residues long. The germline CDR1 and CDR2 sequences are GTSNPN and SVGIG (reference sequence). V was pared by 0 bases and J by 0 bases, with 16 bases between. CDR3 region: CAWSVWTPISSTDTQYF. Here the CDR3 DNA reads TGTGCCTGGAGTGTGTGGACACCGATCTCTAGCACAGATACGCAGTATTTT.

The chain's CDR3 is CASSPGGGLAGLISYEQYF. For the CDR3, the DNA is TGTGCCAGCAGCCCAGGGGGGGGGCTAGCGGGCTTAATCTCCTACGAGCAGTACTTC. The V gene is TRBV7-2, the J gene TRBJ2-7; maybe TRBD2 (8 bases). Germline V gene lookup returns CDR1 SGHTA and CDR2 FQGNSA. Trimming took off 5 bases at V and 0 bases at J, with 26 bases between the two ends. This CDR3 region has 19 residues.